This TCR beta chain was captured in a study of cytomegalovirus exposure and HLA in healthy donors. Study-wide findings and caveats: Most CMV-associated TCR beta chains were later found to appear HLA-restricted. Analyses of presence/absence relied on an assumption of roughly uniform sequencing depth across donors.

In the PCR, 60 Vbeta and 13 Jbeta primers were used. Libraries were prepared by immunoSEQ multiplex PCR; TCRdb keeps only in-frame clonotypes and omits some of them. Of about 180,000 clones listed, roughly 82% are singletons. This clone was picked up one time. As yet, its antigen is unknown. CDR3 length: 14 amino acids. Germline CDR1 is SNHLY and CDR2 is FYNNEI. With 7 bases removed from V and 2 bases from J, the gap between germline ends came to 15 bases. Sequenced input: PBMCs. The clonotype was recovered from a man aged 35-49 years in good health and CMV-seronegative. The chain couples TRBV2 to TRBJ2-7, with D maybe TRBD2 (6 bases). The CDR3 region is CASTPSGLAYEQYF. CDR3 in DNA: TGTGCCAGCACCCCCAGCGGGCTCGCCTACGAGCAGTACTTC.